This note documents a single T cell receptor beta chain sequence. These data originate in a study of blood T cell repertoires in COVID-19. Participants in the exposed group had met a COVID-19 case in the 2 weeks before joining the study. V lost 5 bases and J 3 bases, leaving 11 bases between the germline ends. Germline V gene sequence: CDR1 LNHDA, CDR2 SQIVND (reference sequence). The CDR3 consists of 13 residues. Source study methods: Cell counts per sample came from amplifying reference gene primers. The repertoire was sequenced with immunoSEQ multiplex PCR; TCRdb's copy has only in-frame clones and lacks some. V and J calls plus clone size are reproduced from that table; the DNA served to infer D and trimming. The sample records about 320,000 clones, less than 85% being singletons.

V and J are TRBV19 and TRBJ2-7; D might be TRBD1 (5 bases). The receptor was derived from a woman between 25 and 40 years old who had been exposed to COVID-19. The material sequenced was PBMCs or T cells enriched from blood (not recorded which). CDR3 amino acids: CASSSTVIYEQYF. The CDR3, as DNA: TGTGCCAGTAGTTCGACAGTAATCTACGAGCAGTACTTC.